These 8 T cell receptor beta chains were all obtained from the same sample, sequenced in a study of blood T cell repertoires in COVID-19. The assay was immunoSEQ multiplex PCR, and TCRdb's table has in-frame clones only and misses some. Of roughly 150,000 clones listed, 65% to 85% are singletons. The sequenced sample was PBMCs or T cells enriched from blood (not recorded which). The receptors stem from a man between 35 and 55 years old who had recovered from COVID-19.

The chain links TRBV19 to TRBJ1-6; TRBD1 aligns across 8 bases. This CDR3 contains 14 residues. V gave up 1 base and J gave up 7 bases; unmatched junction bases: 0. CDR1 LNHDA and CDR2 SQIVND come from the germline V gene (reference sequence). The CDR3 loop is CASSIGQGNSPLHF. The CDR3 region has the DNA TGTGCCAGTAGTATAGGACAGGGGAATTCACCCCTCCACTTT.

The V call is TRBV6-1, the J call TRBJ1-2; 7 bases fit TRBD1. Germline loops: CDR1 MNHNS, CDR2 SASEGT. V lost 1 base to trimming and J lost 4 bases; unmatched junction nucleotides: 6. This CDR3 has 15 residues. The CDR3 reads CASSEGRGRVYGYTF. The CDR3 region has the DNA TGTGCCAGCAGTGAAGGGAGGGGGCGCGTCTATGGCTACACCTTC.

This clone was detected only once. J is TRBJ2-1 and V is TRBV6-5; 12 nucleotides match TRBD2. V shed 8 bases and J 10 bases; nucleotides not matched to a gene: 12. This CDR3 comprises 15 residues. Germline V gene data show CDR1 as MNHEY and CDR2 as SVGAGI. The CDR3 nucleotides are TGTGCCAGCGGGCCCGGGGCTAGCGGGGGGGAGGAGCAGTTCTTC. Translated, it gives CASGPGASGGEEQFF.

This clone showed up just once. CDR3 DNA sequence: TGTGCCAGTAGTGCGCTGACAGGGTCCTACAATGAGCAGTTCTTC. This sequence encodes CASSALTGSYNEQFF. This chain uses TRBV19 with TRBJ2-1; 7 bases align to TRBD1. Unmatched junction bases numbered 5, after V lost 5 bases and J lost 1 base. CDR3 length: 15 residues. CDR1 LNHDA and CDR2 SQIVND come from the germline V gene (reference sequence). The whole variable domain, filled in from reference TRBV19 and TRBJ2-1, reads DGGITQSPKYLFRKEGQNVTLSCEQNLNHDAMYWYRQDPGQGLRLIYYSQIVNDFQKGDIAEGYSVSREKKESFPLTVTSAQKNPTAFYLCASSALTGSYNEQFFGPGTRLTVL.

The chain combines TRBV5-1 with TRBJ1-1, with D possibly TRBD1 on 5 matching bases. The CDR3 is 14 amino acids. The V end lost 4 bases, the J end lost 0 bases, and 10 bases lay between the germline ends. The germline CDR1 and CDR2 sequences are SGHRS and YFSETQ. In nucleotides, the CDR3 is TGCGCCAGCAGCCCCTCGACAGTGAACACTGAAGCTTTCTTT. Translation: CASSPSTVNTEAFF.

V is TRBV5-5 and J is TRBJ1-1; D is possibly TRBD1 (5 bases). V gave up 4 bases and J gave up 3 bases, with 16 bases separating them. The CDR3 spans 15 residues. Germline CDR1 and CDR2: SGHKS and YYEKEE (reference sequence). CDR3 sequence (DNA): TGTGCCAGCAGCCACCCTCCAGGGTTGGACACTGAAGCTTTCTTT. Its translation: CASSHPPGLDTEAFF.

The chain combines TRBV11-2 with TRBJ2-3; 8 bases are a match to TRBD1. With 5 bases clipped from V and 3 bases from J, the junction kept 4 bases outside the gene matches. Germline V gene lookup returns CDR1 SGHAT and CDR2 FQNNGV. The CDR3 totals 14 residues. Here the CDR3 DNA reads TGTGCCAGCAGCCTACGGACAGGGACAGATACGCAGTATTTT. Translating it yields CASSLRTGTDTQYF.

The chain combines TRBV13 with TRBJ1-3; 10 bases map to TRBD1. CDR1 and CDR2 from the germline V gene are PRHDT and FYEKMQ (reference sequence). The V gene end was trimmed by 5 bases and the J gene end by 8 bases; junction bases not matched to a gene: 6. The CDR3 contains 14 residues. CDR3: CASSPRTGGDTIYF. CDR3 nucleotide sequence: TGTGCCAGCAGCCCTCGGACAGGGGGAGACACCATATATTTT.